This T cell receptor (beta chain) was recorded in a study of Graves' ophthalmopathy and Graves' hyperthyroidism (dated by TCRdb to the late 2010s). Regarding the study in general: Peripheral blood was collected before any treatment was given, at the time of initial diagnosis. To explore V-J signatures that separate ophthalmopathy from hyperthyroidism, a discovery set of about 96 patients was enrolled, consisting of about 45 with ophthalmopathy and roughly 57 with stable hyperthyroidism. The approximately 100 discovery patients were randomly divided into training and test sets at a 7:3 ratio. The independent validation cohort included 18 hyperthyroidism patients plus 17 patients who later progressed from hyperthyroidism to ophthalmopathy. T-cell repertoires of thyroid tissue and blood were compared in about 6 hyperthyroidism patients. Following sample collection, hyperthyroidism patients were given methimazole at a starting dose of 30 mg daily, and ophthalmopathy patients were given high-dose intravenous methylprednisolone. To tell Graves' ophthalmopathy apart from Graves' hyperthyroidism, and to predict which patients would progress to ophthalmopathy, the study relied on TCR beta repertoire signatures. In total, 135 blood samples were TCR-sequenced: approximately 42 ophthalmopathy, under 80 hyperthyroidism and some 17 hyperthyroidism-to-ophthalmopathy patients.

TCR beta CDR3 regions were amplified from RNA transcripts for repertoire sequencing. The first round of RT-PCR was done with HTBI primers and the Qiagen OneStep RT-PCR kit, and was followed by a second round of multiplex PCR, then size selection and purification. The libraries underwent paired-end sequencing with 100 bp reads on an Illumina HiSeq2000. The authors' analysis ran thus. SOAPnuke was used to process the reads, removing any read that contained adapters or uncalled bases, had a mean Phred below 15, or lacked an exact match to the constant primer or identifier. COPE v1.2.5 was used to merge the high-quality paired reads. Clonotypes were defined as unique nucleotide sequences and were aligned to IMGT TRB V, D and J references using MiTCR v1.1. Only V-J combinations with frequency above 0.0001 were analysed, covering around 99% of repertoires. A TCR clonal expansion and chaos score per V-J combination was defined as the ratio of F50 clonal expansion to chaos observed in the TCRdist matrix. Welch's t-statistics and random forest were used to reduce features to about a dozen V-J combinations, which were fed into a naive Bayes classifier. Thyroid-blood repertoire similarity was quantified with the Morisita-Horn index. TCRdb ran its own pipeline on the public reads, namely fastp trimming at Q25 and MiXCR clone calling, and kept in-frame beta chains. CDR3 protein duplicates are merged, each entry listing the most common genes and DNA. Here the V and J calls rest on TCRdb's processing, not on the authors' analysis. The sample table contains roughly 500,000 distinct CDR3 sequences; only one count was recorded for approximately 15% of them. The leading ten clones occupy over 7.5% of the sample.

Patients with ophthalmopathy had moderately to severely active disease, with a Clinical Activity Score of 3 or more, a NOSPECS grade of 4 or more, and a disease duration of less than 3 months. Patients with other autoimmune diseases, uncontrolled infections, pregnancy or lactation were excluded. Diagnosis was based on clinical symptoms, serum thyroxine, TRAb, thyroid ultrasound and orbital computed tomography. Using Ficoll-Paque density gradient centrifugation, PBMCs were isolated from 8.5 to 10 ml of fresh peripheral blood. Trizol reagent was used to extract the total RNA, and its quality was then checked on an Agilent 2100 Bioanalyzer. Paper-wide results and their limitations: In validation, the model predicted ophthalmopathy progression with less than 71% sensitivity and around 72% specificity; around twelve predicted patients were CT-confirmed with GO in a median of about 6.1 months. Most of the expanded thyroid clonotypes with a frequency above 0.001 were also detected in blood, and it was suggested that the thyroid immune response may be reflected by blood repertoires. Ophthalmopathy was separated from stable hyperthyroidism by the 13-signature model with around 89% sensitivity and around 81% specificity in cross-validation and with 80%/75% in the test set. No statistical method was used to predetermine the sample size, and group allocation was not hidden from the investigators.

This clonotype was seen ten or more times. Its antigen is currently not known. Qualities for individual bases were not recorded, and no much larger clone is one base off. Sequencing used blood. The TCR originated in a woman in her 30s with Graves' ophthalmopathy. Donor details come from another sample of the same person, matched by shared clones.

The CDR3 in this case is CATIDGRVNTEAFF. The DNA sequence follows: TGTGCCACCATAGACGGACGCGTGAACACTGAAGCTTTCTTT. The chain joins TRBV24-1 to TRBJ1-1; the D gene assignment is ambiguous. The CDR3 starts with the cysteine, ends with the phenylalanine, and has 14 residues. Only CDR3 DNA remains: 42 bases, in frame from the first base. The trim is 8 bases for V and 0 bases for J, with a gap of 12 bases between the germline ends. From a lookup of the germline V gene, CDR1 and CDR2 are KGHDR and SFDVKD.